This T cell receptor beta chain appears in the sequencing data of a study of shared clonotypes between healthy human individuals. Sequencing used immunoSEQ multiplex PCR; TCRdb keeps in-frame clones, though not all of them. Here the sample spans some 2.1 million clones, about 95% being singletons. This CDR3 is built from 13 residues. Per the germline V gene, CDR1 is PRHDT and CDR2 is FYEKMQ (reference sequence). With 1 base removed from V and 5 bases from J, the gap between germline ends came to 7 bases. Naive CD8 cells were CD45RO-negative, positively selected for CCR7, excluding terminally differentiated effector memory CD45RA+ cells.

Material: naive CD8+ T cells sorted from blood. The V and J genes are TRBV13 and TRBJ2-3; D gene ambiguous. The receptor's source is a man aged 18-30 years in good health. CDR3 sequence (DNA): TGTGCCAGCAGCTTAGTTGTGGTAGATACGCAGTATTTT. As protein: CASSLVVVDTQYF.